This T cell receptor (beta chain) emerged from a study of CXCR3-negative and CXCR3-positive naive CD8 T cells. Across the whole study: A total of 130 million or so TRB reads was generated, with about 1.5 +/- 0.3 million per library.

Study observations and caveats: Memory CD8+ T cell repertoires were far less diverse than both naive subsets. Hydrophobicity of TRB CDR3s was greater in CXCR3-positive naive cells than in CXCR3-negative naive cells. TRBV-TRBJ usage matched between naive CXCR3-negative and CXCR3-positive cells but not between memory cells.

Researchers reported sorting every CD8+ T cell subset in triplicate, under 350,000 cells per sort. The CDR3 consists of 17 residues. Per the germline V gene, CDR1 is LNHNV and CDR2 is YYDKDF (reference sequence). Each TRB cDNA library was prepared by 5' RACE (with UMI labels). TCRdb reanalyzed the 5' RACE reads, giving one entry per CDR3 protein sequence and no DNA. The sample has more than 80,000 distinct CDR3 sequences; the top ten hold under 0.95%. On this clonotype itself: The antigen remains undetermined.

The chain is built from TRBV15 and TRBJ2-3; TCRdb gives TRBD2 as the D gene, but with no DNA this cannot be confirmed. The clonotype was recovered from a human donor in good health. Some clones in this sample may be carry-over from other donors' samples. Sequencing was performed on naive CXCR3+ CD8+ T cells from blood. Subset denoted: CD45RO-CCR7+CD27+CD95- naive CD8+ T cells expressing CXCR3 (TNR3+). The CDR3 protein is CATSRDPGRSGPDTQYF.